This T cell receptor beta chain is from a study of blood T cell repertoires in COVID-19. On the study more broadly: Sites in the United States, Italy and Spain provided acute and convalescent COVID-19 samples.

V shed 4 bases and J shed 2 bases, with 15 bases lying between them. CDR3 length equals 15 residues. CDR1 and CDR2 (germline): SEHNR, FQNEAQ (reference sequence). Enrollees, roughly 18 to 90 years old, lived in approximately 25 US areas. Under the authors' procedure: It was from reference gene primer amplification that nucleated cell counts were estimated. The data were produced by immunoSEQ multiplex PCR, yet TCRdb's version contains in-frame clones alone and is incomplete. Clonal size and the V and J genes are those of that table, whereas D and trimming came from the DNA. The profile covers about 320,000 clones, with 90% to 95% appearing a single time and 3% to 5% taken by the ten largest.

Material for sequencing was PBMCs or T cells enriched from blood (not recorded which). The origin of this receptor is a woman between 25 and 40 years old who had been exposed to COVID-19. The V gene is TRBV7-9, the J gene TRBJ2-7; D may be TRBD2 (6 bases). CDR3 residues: CASSSTEGGPYEQYF. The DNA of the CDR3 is TGTGCCAGCAGCTCTACCGAGGGAGGTCCCTACGAGCAGTACTTC. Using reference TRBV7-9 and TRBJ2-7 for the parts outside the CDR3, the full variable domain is DTGVSQNPRHKITKRGQNVTFRCDPISEHNRLYWYRQTLGQGPEFLTYFQNEAQLEKSRLLSDRFSAERPKGSFSTLEIQRTEQGDSAMYLCASSSTEGGPYEQYFGPGTRLTVT.